One sample yielded the 8 T cell receptor beta chains listed below, sequenced in a study of cytomegalovirus exposure and HLA in healthy donors. The PCR employed 60 Vbeta primers together with 13 Jbeta primers. Profiled with immunoSEQ multiplex PCR; TCRdb holds only in-frame clones, not every one. Among 150,000 to 200,000 clones listed, 82% were seen once. Sequencing input: PBMCs. The source of these receptors is a girl aged 2-9 years in good health and CMV-seropositive.

The rearrangement links TRBV30 to TRBJ2-5, with 7 bases lining up with TRBD2. After removal of 3 bases from V and 5 bases from J, the junction contained 12 bases not matched to a gene. The CDR3 contains 15 residues. Looked up from germline, CDR1 is GTSNPN and CDR2 is SVGIG (reference sequence). CDR3 sequence reads: CAWSPPGLGGETQYF. The CDR3 DNA reads TGTGCCTGGAGCCCACCGGGACTGGGGGGGGAGACCCAGTACTTC.

V and J are TRBV23-1 and TRBJ1-1; weak D call: TRBD1 (6 bases). TRBV23-1 is an open reading frame, and its role is uncertain. V was cut by 1 base and J by 0 bases, with 9 bases left in between. The CDR3 length is 15 residues. CDR3 residues: CASSQCQGLNTEAFF. CDR3 bases: TGCGCCAGCAGTCAATGCCAGGGGTTGAACACTGAAGCTTTCTTT.

The J gene is TRBJ2-1, the V gene TRBV4-1; TRBD2 matches 10 bases. CDR3 size: 17 residues. Germline trimming cut 1 base from V and 4 bases from J; bases unmatched to any gene: 7. Germline CDR1 is MGHRA and CDR2 is YSYEKL. The DNA for the CDR3 is TGCGCCAGCAGCCAAGGAAGGGCTAGCGGGAGATACAATGAGCAGTTCTTC. Translated: CASSQGRASGRYNEQFF.

The chain couples TRBV27 to TRBJ1-5, with D tentatively TRBD1 (5 bases). This CDR3 spans 13 amino acids. In germline, CDR1 is MNHEY, CDR2 SMNVEV (reference sequence). The V and J ends lost 5 bases and 4 bases respectively, with 9 bases between them. The CDR3 DNA is TGTGCCAGCAGTGCGGGGGTAAATCAGCCCCAGCATTTT. This translates into CASSAGVNQPQHF.

As for this clone: Other DNA sequences in this sample translate to the same CDR3. This rearrangement joins TRBV28 to TRBJ2-6; 7 bases align to TRBD1. The V gene end was trimmed by 2 bases and the J gene end by 2 bases; junction bases not matched to a gene: 0. Per the germline V gene, CDR1 is MDHEN and CDR2 is SYDVKM. The CDR3 has 15 amino acids. The CDR3 bases are TGTGCCAGCAGTTTACAGGGGGCTGGGGCCAACGTCCTGACTTTC. It yields the protein CASSLQGAGANVLTF.

The chain recombines TRBV7-3 with TRBJ1-1; 10 nucleotides align to TRBD1. CDR1 and CDR2 (germline): SGHTA, FQGTGA. CDR3 length: 15 residues. V was clipped by 3 bases and J by 4 bases; unmatched bases: 5. The CDR3 region has the DNA TGTGCCAGCAGCTTTAGGGGACAGGGGTTCACTGAAGCTTTCTTT. This codes for CASSFRGQGFTEAFF.

The V and J genes are TRBV28 and TRBJ1-4, with 8 bases matching TRBD1. The CDR3 length is 17 residues. Germline CDR1 and CDR2: MDHEN and SYDVKM. J gave up 0 bases and V 5 bases, and 8 bases lay outside the gene matches. CDR3 bases: TGTGCCAGCAGTCTTCGGACAGGGCCTGCAACTAATGAAAAACTGTTTTTT. It codes for CASSLRTGPATNEKLFF.

The chain links TRBV29-1 to TRBJ1-2; the D gene is possibly TRBD1 (6 bases). The CDR3 totals 12 residues. Germline-derived CDR1 and CDR2 are SQVTM and ANQGSEA. The germline V and J ends were trimmed by 2 bases and 8 bases, with 12 bases remaining between them. Written as DNA, the CDR3 is TGCAGCGTTGAAAAACAGGGAGAGGGCTACACCTTC. Protein sequence: CSVEKQGEGYTF.